The 23 T cell receptor beta chains presented below share a single source sample, sequenced in a study of T cells after yellow fever vaccination. TCRdb re-called the 5' RACE reads through MiXCR, storing one row per CDR3 protein. This sample has over 110,000 distinct CDR3 sequences; roughly 8.2% occur once, and the top ten carry under 0.85%. The sequencing used CD4+ T cells sorted from PBMCs, collected 5 days after the yellow fever booster vaccination. These receptor sequences come from a man aged 30 to 39 who received the YFV17D yellow fever vaccine.

This clonotype was observed many times. The J gene is TRBJ2-7, the V gene TRBV3-1; D remains unclear. V lost 1 base, J lost 1 base, and 11 bases lay in between. Germline V gene data show CDR1 as LGHDT and CDR2 as YNNKEL (reference sequence). This CDR3 spans 15 amino acids. The CDR3 DNA follows: TGTGCCAGCAGCCAAGGAGATGTTCCTTCCTACGAGCAGTACTTC. Translating gives CASSQGDVPSYEQYF.

This clonotype was seen at least ten times. This chain links TRBV7-2 with TRBJ2-5, with 10 positions matching TRBD2. The CDR3 runs to 16 residues. The V and J ends lost 4 bases and 5 bases, in that order; junction bases with no gene match: 10. Germline loops: CDR1 SGHTA, CDR2 FQGNSA. This CDR3 is CASSSGLAPGMETQYF. The CDR3 coding sequence is TGTGCCAGCAGCTCGGGACTAGCGCCGGGTATGGAGACCCAGTACTTC.

This clonotype has ten or more counts. The chain links TRBV29-1 to TRBJ2-3; D remains unclear. Germline assignment: CDR1 SQVTM and CDR2 ANQGSEA. This CDR3 region has 12 residues. V shed 3 bases and J shed 2 bases, with 6 bases lying between them. The CDR3 sequence: CSVDTTTDTQYF. DNA for the CDR3: TGCAGCGTTGACACTACCACAGATACGCAGTATTTT.

This clonotype was detected many times. The CDR3 region has the DNA TGTGCCAGCAGCTCGGCCCTCTCCTACGAGCAGTACTTC. This translates into CASSSALSYEQYF. The chain recombines TRBV7-2 with TRBJ2-7, with no clear D. This CDR3 spans 13 amino acids. Per germline, CDR1 SGHTA and CDR2 FQGNSA. V lost 4 bases to trimming and J lost 0 bases, with 7 bases between them.

This clonotype occurred a few times. This chain joins TRBV19 and TRBJ2-1, with D maybe TRBD2 (6 bases). The CDR3 consists of 16 residues. Trimming took 3 bases from V and 8 from J, leaving 20 bases between them. Germline CDR1 reads LNHDA; CDR2 reads SQIVND (reference sequence). CDR3 in DNA: TGTGCCAGTAGTATTAGGAGCGGGTTGAATTCGGATGAGCAGTTCTTC. Translated: CASSIRSGLNSDEQFF.

This clonotype was counted ten times or more. The CDR3 DNA sequence: TGTGCCAGCAGAACAGAAGGACAGGCCGAGCAGTTCTTC. This sequence encodes CASRTEGQAEQFF. The chain is built from TRBV25-1 and TRBJ2-1, with 7 nucleotides matching TRBD1. The trim removed 6 bases at V and 10 bases at J, leaving 9 bases unmatched. The CDR3 length is 13 residues. CDR1 is MGHDK, CDR2 SYGVNS, per germline. The full variable domain, rest sourced from reference TRBV25-1 and TRBJ2-1, is EADIYQTPRYLVIGTGKKITLECSQTMGHDKMYWYQQDPGMELHLIHYSYGVNSTEKGDLSSESTVSRIRTEHFPLTLESARPSHTSQYLCASRTEGQAEQFFGPGTRLTVL.

J is TRBJ2-2 and V is TRBV4-3, with D maybe TRBD1 (6 bases). The germline CDR1 and CDR2 sequences are LGHNA and YSLEER. The germline V and J ends were trimmed by 4 bases and 3 bases, with 15 bases remaining between them. The CDR3 is 16 residues long. Written as DNA, the CDR3 is TGCGCCAGCAGCCCGCCTTGGGGGCGCGACACCGGGGAGCTGTTTTTT. The encoded protein is CASSPPWGRDTGELFF.

This clonotype was detected ten times or more. One end of the junction is discordant with germline, which a read error may explain. The chain is built from TRBV10-1 and TRBJ2-7; D possibly corresponds to TRBD1 (7 bases). Germline CDR1 reads WNHNN; CDR2 reads SYGVQD (reference sequence). The length of the CDR3 is 11 residues. CDR3 DNA: TGCGCCAGCAGTGATTTTCCAGGGGGGAATTTC. It translates to CASSDFPGGNF.

This clonotype was observed a few times. The chain combines TRBV1 with TRBJ2-3; TRBD1, the table's D call, was not compared with the DNA. TRBV1 is a listed pseudogene. The CDR3 is 17 residues long. CDR3 in amino acids: CTSSPPRQGVPTDTQYF. The CDR3 nucleotides read TGCACCAGCAGCCCACCCCGACAGGGCGTCCCCACAGATACGCAGTATTTT.

There are many counts of this clonotype. V is TRBV5-1 and J is TRBJ2-7, with a tentative D call TRBD2 (6 bases). Germline assignment: CDR1 SGHRS and CDR2 YFSETQ. V dropped 0 bases and J dropped 0 bases, with 7 bases sitting between them. This CDR3 comprises 14 residues. The CDR3 nucleotides read TGCGCCAGCAGCTTGGGCGGGACCTCCTACGAGCAGTACTTC. Translating it yields CASSLGGTSYEQYF. Full variable domain (rest looked up from reference TRBV5-1 and TRBJ2-7): KAGVTQTPRYLIKTRGQQVTLSCSPISGHRSVSWYQQTPGQGLQFLFEYFSETQRNKGNFPGRFSGRQFSNSRSEMNVSTLELGDSALYLCASSLGGTSYEQYFGPGTRLTVT.

This clonotype was observed at least ten times. J is TRBJ1-2 and V is TRBV5-1; TRBD1 agrees at 9 bases. The V and J ends lost 4 bases and 2 bases, in that order; junction bases with no gene match: 0. Germline CDR1 reads SGHRS; CDR2 reads YFSETQ. This CDR3 comprises 13 residues. CDR3 sequence (DNA): TGCGCCAGCAGCGGGACAGGGAACTATGGCTACACCTTC. Translating it yields CASSGTGNYGYTF.

This clonotype was found many times. V gene TRBV5-1 combines with J gene TRBJ2-1, with D perhaps TRBD1 (5 bases). This CDR3 contains 15 residues. V gave up 1 base and J gave up 7 bases, with 15 bases separating them. Germline V lookup: CDR1 SGHRS, CDR2 YFSETQ. The CDR3 nucleotides read TGCGCCAGCAGCTTGACAGGTGGCCAGGTAAATGAGCAGTTCTTC. Amino acid sequence: CASSLTGGQVNEQFF.

The chain has TRBV7-9 and TRBJ2-1, with a tentative D call TRBD1 (5 bases). Trimming removed 5 bases at V and 9 bases at J, with 11 bases between. The V gene's germline CDR1 is SEHNR and CDR2 FQNEAQ (reference sequence). The CDR3 is 12 residues long. CDR3 loop: CASSEQASEQFF. DNA of the CDR3: TGTGCCAGCAGCGAACAGGCTAGTGAGCAGTTCTTC. Full variable domain (missing parts from reference TRBV7-9 and TRBJ2-1): DTGVSQNPRHKITKRGQNVTFRCDPISEHNRLYWYRQTLGQGPEFLTYFQNEAQLEKSRLLSDRFSAERPKGSFSTLEIQRTEQGDSAMYLCASSEQASEQFFGPGTRLTVL.

Remarks on this clonotype: A read error is likely, as this CDR3 ends without the conserved phenylalanine or tryptophan. The chain recombines TRBV12-3 or TRBV12-4 with TRBJ2-3, with D uncertain. The V end was cut by 3 bases, the J end by 2 bases, with 3 bases between. The CDR3 is 12 amino acids. Here the CDR3 reads CASSFNTDTQYL. CDR3 nucleotides: TGTGCCAGCAGTTTCAACACAGATACGCAGTATTTA.

This clonotype was found many times. The chain combines TRBV24-1 with TRBJ2-5, with D unclear. CDR1 and CDR2 (germline): KGHDR, SFDVKD. The CDR3 totals 14 residues. V was trimmed by 1 base and J by 4 bases, leaving 9 bases between them. The CDR3 DNA reads as TGTGCCACCAGTGATTTTATGGGTGGAGAGACCCAGTACTTC. Amino acids: CATSDFMGGETQYF.

This chain's CDR3 is CASSSKFGSSTDTQYF. CDR3 sequence (DNA): TGTGCCAGCAGCTCGAAGTTTGGGAGTAGCACAGATACGCAGTATTTT. The genes are TRBV7-9 and TRBJ2-3; D possibly corresponds to TRBD2 (5 bases). The CDR3 has 16 amino acids. V was trimmed by 4 bases and J by 0 bases, leaving 14 bases between them. Germline assignment: CDR1 SEHNR and CDR2 FQNEAQ (reference sequence).

This clonotype was recorded at least ten times. The chain combines TRBV20-1 with TRBJ2-1; 9 positions match TRBD2. The CDR3 sequence is 14 residues long. The germline V gene has CDR1 DFQATT and CDR2 SNEGSKA (reference sequence). V lost 1 base and J lost 5; bases outside the gene matches: 3. CDR3 region: CSARGLAEDNEQFF. CDR3 in DNA: TGCAGTGCTAGAGGACTAGCGGAAGACAATGAGCAGTTCTTC.

This clonotype was picked up many times. J is TRBJ2-7 and V is TRBV6-1; TRBD2 matches at 8 bases. CDR3 length equals 14 residues. With 5 bases clipped from V and 1 base from J, the junction kept 4 bases outside the gene matches. Germline V gene lookup returns CDR1 MNHNS and CDR2 SASEGT. CDR3 DNA: TGTGCCAGCAGTAAATCTAGCGGGTCCTACGAGCAGTACTTC. It is translated as CASSKSSGSYEQYF.

This clonotype has ten or more counts. The chain links TRBV7-9 to TRBJ2-1; D is possibly TRBD2 (5 bases). There are 16 residues in the CDR3. Germline V gene lookup returns CDR1 SEHNR and CDR2 FQNEAQ (reference sequence). Deletions cut 6 bases from V and 0 bases from J, with 15 bases between. The CDR3: CASRPTRGGSYNEQFF. CDR3 in DNA: TGTGCCAGCAGACCTACTCGCGGAGGCTCCTACAATGAGCAGTTCTTC.

This clonotype was detected ten times or more. This sequence joins TRBV5-1 and TRBJ2-3; TRBD2 matches 11 bases. Germline V CDR1 and CDR2: SGHRS, YFSETQ. The CDR3 is made up of 15 amino acids. Trimming removed 2 bases from V and 6 bases from J; junction bases left unmatched: 5. CDR3 sequence (DNA): TGCGCCAGCAGCTTAGGGACTAGCGGAGGGGATACGCAGTATTTT. The encoded protein is CASSLGTSGGDTQYF.

The table lists this clonotype with a few counts. The chain employs TRBV18 and TRBJ1-2; no reliable D call. Germline lookup yields CDR1 KGHSH and CDR2 LQKENI. The germline V and J ends were trimmed by 1 base and 5 bases, with 8 bases remaining between them. This CDR3 is built from 13 residues. CDR3 nucleotides: TGTGCCAGCTCACCACGGAAAGGATATGGCTACACCTTC. It yields the protein CASSPRKGYGYTF.

This clonotype was recorded at least ten times. The rearrangement links TRBV12-3 or TRBV12-4 to TRBJ2-5; 9 bases fit TRBD2. CDR3 size: 15 residues. After removal of 2 bases from V and 5 bases from J, the junction contained 6 bases not matched to a gene. CDR3 DNA: TGTGCCAGCAGTTTACTAGCGGGAAGAGGGGAGACCCAGTACTTC. This codes for CASSLLAGRGETQYF.

This clonotype appeared many times. CDR3 nucleotide sequence: TGTGCCAGCAGCTTACAGGGCGGGAGGACTAACACAGATACGCAGTATTTT. Encoded protein: CASSLQGGRTNTDTQYF. The chain is built from TRBV7-2 and TRBJ2-3; 8 bases map to TRBD2. Trimming cost V 2 bases and J 2 bases; bases outside gene matches: 9. Per the germline V gene, CDR1 is SGHTA and CDR2 is FQGNSA. This CDR3 spans 17 amino acids.